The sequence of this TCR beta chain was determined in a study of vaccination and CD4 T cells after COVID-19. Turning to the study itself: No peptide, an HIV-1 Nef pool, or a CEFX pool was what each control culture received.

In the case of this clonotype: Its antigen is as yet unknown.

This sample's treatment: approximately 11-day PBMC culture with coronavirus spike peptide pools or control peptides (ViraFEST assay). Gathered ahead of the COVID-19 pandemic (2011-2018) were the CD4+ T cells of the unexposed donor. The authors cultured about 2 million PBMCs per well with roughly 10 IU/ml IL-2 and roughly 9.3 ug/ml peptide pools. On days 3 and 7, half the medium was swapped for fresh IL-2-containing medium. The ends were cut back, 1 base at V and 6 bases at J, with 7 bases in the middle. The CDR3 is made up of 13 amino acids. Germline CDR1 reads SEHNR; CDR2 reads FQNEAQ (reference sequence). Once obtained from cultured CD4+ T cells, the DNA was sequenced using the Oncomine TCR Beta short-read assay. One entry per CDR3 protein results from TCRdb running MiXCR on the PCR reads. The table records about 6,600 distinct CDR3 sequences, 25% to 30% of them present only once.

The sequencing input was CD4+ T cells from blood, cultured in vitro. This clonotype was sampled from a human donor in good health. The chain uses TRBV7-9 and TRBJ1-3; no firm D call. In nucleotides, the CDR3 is TGTGCCAGCAGCTTAGAGGAATTAAACACCATATATTTT. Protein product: CASSLEELNTIYF.